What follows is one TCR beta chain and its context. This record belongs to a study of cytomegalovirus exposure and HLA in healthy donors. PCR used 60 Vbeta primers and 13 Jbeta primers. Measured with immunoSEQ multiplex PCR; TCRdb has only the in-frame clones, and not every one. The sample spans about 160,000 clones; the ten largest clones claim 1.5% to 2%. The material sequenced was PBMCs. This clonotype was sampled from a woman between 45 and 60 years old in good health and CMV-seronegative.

CDR3 coding DNA: TGTGCCAGCAGCCAAGATCTTGCAGGCTTCTATGGCTACACCTTC. This gives the protein CASSQDLAGFYGYTF. This rearrangement joins TRBV14 to TRBJ1-2; D ambiguous. V was clipped by 0 bases and J by 4 bases, with 12 bases between them. The CDR3 spans 15 residues. Germline CDR1 SGHDN, CDR2 FVKESK.